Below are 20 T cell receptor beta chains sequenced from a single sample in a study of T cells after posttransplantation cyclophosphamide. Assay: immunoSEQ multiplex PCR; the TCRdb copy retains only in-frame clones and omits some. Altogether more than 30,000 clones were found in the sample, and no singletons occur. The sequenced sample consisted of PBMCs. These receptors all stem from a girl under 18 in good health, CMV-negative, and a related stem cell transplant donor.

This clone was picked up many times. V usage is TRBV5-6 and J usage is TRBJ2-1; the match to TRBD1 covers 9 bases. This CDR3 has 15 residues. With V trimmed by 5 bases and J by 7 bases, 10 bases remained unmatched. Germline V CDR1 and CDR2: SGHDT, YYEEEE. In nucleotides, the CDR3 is TGTGCCAGCAGTTCCTCCGGGACAGGGTGGAATGAGCAGTTCTTC. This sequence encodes CASSSSGTGWNEQFF.

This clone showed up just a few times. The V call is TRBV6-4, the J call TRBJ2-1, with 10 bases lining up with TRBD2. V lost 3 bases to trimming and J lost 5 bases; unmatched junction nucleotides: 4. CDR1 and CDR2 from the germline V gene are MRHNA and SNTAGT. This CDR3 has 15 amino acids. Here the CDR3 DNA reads TGTGCCAGCAGTGAGGGAGCGGGAGGGCACAATGAGCAGTTCTTC. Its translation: CASSEGAGGHNEQFF.

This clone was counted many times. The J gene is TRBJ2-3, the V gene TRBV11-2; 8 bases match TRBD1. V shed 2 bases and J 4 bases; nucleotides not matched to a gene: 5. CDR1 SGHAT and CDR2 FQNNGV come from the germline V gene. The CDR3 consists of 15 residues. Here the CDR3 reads CASSLIDRGPDTQYF. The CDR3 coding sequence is TGTGCCAGCAGCTTAATTGACAGGGGACCAGATACGCAGTATTTT.

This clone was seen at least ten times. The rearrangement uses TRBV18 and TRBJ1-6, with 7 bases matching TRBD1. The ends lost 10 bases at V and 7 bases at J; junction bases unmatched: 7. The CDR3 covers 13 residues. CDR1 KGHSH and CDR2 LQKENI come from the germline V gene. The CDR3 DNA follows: TGTGCCACCAGGGAGACAGGGAATTCACCCCTCCACTTT. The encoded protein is CATRETGNSPLHF. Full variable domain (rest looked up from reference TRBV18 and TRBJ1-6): NAGVMQNPRHLVRRRGQEARLRCSPMKGHSHVYWYRQLPEEGLKFMVYLQKENIIDESGMPKERFSAEFPKEGPSILRIQQVVRGDSAAYFCATRETGNSPLHFGNGTRLTVT.

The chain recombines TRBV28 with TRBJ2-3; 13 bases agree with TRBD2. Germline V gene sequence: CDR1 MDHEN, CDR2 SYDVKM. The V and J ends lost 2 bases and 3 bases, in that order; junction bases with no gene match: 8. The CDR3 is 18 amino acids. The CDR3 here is CASSLRLAGGSGTDTQYF. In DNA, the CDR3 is TGTGCCAGCAGTTTAAGACTAGCGGGAGGATCGGGGACAGATACGCAGTATTTT.

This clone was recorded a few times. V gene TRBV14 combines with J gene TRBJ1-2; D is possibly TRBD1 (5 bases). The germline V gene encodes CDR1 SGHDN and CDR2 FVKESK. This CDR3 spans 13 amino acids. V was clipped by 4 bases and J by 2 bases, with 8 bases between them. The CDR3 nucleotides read TGTGCCAGCAGCCCGACAGCGAACTATGGCTACACCTTC. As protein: CASSPTANYGYTF.

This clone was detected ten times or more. CDR3 region: CASRRQGTAKNTEAFF. The CDR3 nucleotides are TGCGCCAGCAGACGACAAGGGACAGCTAAGAACACTGAAGCTTTCTTT. This chain links TRBV4-1 with TRBJ1-1, with 7 bases aligning to TRBD1. The junction had 11 bases not matched to a gene; V was cut back by 6 bases and J by 1 base. CDR1 and CDR2 (germline): MGHRA, YSYEKL. The CDR3 has 16 residues.

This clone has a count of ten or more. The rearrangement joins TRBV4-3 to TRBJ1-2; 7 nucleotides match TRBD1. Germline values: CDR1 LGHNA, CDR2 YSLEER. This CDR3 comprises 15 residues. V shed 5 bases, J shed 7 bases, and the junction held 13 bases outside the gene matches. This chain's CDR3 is CASSTQTGADFGYTF. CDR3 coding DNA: TGCGCCAGCAGCACACAAACAGGGGCCGACTTTGGCTACACCTTC.

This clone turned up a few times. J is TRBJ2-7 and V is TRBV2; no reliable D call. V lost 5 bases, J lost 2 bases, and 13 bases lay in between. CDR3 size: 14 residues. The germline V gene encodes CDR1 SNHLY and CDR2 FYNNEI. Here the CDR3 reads CASSLLLGTYEQYF. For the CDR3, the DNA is TGTGCCAGCAGTCTTCTCCTAGGTACCTACGAGCAGTACTTC.

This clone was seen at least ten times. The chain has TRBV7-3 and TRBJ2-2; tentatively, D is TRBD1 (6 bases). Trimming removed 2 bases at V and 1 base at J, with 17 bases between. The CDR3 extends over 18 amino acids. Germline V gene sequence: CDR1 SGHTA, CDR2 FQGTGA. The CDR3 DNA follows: TGTGCCAGCAGCTTACCCGGGACAAGGACGGGGAACACCGGGGAGCTGTTTTTT. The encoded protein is CASSLPGTRTGNTGELFF.

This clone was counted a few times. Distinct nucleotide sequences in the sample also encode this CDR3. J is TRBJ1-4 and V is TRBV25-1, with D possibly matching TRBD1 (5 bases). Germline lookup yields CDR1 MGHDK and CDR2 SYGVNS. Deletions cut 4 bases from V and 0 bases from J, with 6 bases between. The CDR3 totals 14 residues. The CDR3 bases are TGTGCCAGCAGTGGGGGCACAACTAATGAAAAACTGTTTTTT. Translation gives CASSGGTTNEKLFF.

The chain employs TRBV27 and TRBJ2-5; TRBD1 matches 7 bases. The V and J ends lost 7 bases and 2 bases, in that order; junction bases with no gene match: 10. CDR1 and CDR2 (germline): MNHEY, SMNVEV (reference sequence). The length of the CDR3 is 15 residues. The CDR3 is CASNTFRDSQETQYF. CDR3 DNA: TGTGCCAGCAATACCTTCCGGGACAGTCAAGAGACCCAGTACTTC.

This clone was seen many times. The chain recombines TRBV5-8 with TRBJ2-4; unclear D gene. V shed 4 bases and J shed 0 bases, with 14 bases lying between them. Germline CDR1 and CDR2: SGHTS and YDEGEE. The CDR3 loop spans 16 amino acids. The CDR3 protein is CASSRTSTLAKNIQYF. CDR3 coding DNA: TGTGCCAGCAGCAGAACAAGTACCCTAGCCAAAAACATTCAGTACTTC. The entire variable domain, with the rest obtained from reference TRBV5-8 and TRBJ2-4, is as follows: EAGVTQSPTHLIKTRGQQATLRCSPISGHTSVYWYQQALGLGLQFLLWYDEGEERNRGNFPPRFSGRQFPNYSSELNVNALELEDSALYLCASSRTSTLAKNIQYFGAGTRLSVL.

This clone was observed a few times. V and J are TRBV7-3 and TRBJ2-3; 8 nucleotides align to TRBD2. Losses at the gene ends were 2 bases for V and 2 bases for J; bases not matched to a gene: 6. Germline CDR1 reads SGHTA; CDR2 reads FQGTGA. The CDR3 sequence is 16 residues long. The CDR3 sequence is CASSLVTSGPTDTQYF. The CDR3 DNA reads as TGTGCCAGCAGCTTAGTTACTAGCGGACCCACAGATACGCAGTATTTT.

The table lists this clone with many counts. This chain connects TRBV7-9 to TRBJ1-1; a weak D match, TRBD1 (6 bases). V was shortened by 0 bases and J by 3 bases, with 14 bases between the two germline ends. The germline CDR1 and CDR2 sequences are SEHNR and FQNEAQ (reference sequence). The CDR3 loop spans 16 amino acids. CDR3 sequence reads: CASSLAQGTQHTEAFF. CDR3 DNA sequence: TGTGCCAGCAGCTTAGCCCAGGGGACCCAACACACTGAAGCTTTCTTT.

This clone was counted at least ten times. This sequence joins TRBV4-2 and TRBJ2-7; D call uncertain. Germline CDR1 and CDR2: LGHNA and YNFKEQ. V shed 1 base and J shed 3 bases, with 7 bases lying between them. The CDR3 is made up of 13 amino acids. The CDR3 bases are TGTGCCAGCAGCCAAGCCCTCCGCTACGAGCAGTACTTC. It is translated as CASSQALRYEQYF.

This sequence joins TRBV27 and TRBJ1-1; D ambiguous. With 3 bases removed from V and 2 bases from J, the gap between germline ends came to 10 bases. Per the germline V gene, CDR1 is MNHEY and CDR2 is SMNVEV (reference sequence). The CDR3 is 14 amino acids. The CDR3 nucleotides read TGTGCCAGCAGTTTTCGGGAATCCAACACTGAAGCTTTCTTT. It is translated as CASSFRESNTEAFF.

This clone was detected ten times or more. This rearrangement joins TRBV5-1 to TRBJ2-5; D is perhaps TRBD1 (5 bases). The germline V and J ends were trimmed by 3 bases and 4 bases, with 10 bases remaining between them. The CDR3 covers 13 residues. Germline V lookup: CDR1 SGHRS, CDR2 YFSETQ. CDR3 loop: CASSSQGGETQYF. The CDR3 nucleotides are TGCGCCAGCAGCTCCCAGGGTGGAGAGACCCAGTACTTC.

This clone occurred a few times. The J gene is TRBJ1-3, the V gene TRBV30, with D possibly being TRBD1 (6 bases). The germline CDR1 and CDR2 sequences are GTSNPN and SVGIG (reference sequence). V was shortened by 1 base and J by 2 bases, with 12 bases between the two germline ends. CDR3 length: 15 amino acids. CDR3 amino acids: CAWSGHTGTGNTIYF. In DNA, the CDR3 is TGTGCCTGGAGTGGTCATACAGGGACTGGAAACACCATATATTTT.

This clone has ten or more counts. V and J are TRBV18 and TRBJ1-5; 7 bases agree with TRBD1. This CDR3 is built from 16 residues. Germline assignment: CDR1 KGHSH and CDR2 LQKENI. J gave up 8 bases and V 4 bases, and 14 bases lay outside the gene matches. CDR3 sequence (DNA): TGTGCCAGCTCACTCCCACCCCACAGGGGACTGGAGCCCCAGCATTTT. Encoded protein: CASSLPPHRGLEPQHF.